One sample yielded the 31 T cell receptor beta chains listed below, sequenced in a study of blood T cell repertoires in COVID-19. Sequenced by immunoSEQ multiplex PCR; TCRdb stores in-frame clones only, minus some. The table records under 250,000 clones, 70% to 80% of them present only once. The sample taken for sequencing was peripheral blood. The receptors derive from a woman aged 40 to 55 with COVID-19, enrolled during active disease.

The chain carries TRBV4-1 and TRBJ2-7; 8 bases map to TRBD2. The CDR3 runs 13 residues. The V gene's germline CDR1 is MGHRA and CDR2 YSYEKL. The trim removed 5 bases at V and 5 bases at J, leaving 5 bases unmatched. The CDR3 coding sequence is TGCGCCAGCAGCGGGGGACTAGGGGACGAGCAGTACTTC. Protein sequence: CASSGGLGDEQYF.

V is TRBV12-3 or TRBV12-4 and J is TRBJ1-1; tentatively, D is TRBD1 (5 bases). Trimming took off 6 bases at V and 6 bases at J, with 14 bases between the two ends. This CDR3 spans 13 amino acids. CDR3 protein: CASSRIGGAEAFF. Written as DNA, the CDR3 is TGTGCCAGCAGCCGGATTGGGGGGGCTGAAGCTTTCTTT.

This chain connects TRBV6-6 to TRBJ1-5, with TRBD1 matching 8 bases. The V and J ends lost 0 bases and 4 bases, in that order; junction bases with no gene match: 2. CDR3 size: 15 residues. CDR1 is MNHNY, CDR2 SVGAGI, per germline (reference sequence). The CDR3 region has the DNA TGTGCCAGCAGTTACTCAGGACAGGGAAATCAGCCCCAGCATTTT. Translation gives CASSYSGQGNQPQHF.

J is TRBJ2-5 and V is TRBV7-9; D not resolved. The length of the CDR3 is 14 residues. Germline assignment: CDR1 SEHNR and CDR2 FQNEAQ (reference sequence). V was cut by 5 bases and J by 1 base, with 11 bases left in between. Here the CDR3 DNA reads TGTGCCAGCAGCCTACGTTCTCGCCAAGAGACCCAGTACTTC. Protein sequence: CASSLRSRQETQYF.

This clone was recorded a few times. The rearrangement uses TRBV6-1 and TRBJ2-3, with D perhaps matching TRBD1 (6 bases). This CDR3 has 12 amino acids. Trimming left V 0 bases short and J 11 bases short, with 9 bases between. Looked up from germline, CDR1 is MNHNS and CDR2 is SASEGT. CDR3 loop: CASSEASQGQYF. CDR3 DNA sequence: TGTGCCAGCAGTGAAGCATCACAGGGGCAGTATTTT.

In DNA form, the CDR3 reads TGTGCCAGCAGCCCAGGACTGGGAAGGAATGAGCAGTTCTTC. Translated, it gives CASSPGLGRNEQFF. The chain links TRBV13 to TRBJ2-1, with D possibly TRBD2 on 5 matching bases. Trimming removed 5 bases at V and 7 bases at J, with 15 bases between. CDR1 is PRHDT, CDR2 FYEKMQ, per germline (reference sequence). This CDR3 is 14 amino acids long.

The rearrangement joins TRBV3-1 (or the pseudogene TRBV3-2) to TRBJ2-7; 7 bases fit TRBD1. Germline assignment: CDR1 LGHDT and CDR2 YNNKEL (reference sequence). The length of the CDR3 is 15 residues. The V and J ends lost 2 bases and 4 bases, in that order; junction bases with no gene match: 8. In DNA form, the CDR3 reads TGTGCCAGCAGCCAATGGGGGACAGAAACTTACGAGCAGTACTTC. It translates to CASSQWGTETYEQYF.

This chain connects TRBV10-1 to TRBJ1-1; the D is unclear. The CDR3 sequence is 11 residues long. Deletions cut 0 bases from V and 9 bases from J, with 5 bases between. CDR1 WNHNN and CDR2 SYGVQD come from the germline V gene (reference sequence). CDR3 residues: CASSESRKAFF. The CDR3 nucleotides are TGCGCCAGCAGTGAGTCCAGGAAAGCTTTCTTT.

The V and J genes are TRBV29-1 and TRBJ2-1, with D possibly being TRBD2 (5 bases). The CDR3 is 11 amino acids. Germline assignment: CDR1 SQVTM and CDR2 ANQGSEA. The germline V and J ends were trimmed by 4 bases and 7 bases, with 8 bases remaining between them. For the CDR3, the DNA is TGCAGCGTTGCACCGGGGAATGAGCAGTTCTTC. This translates into CSVAPGNEQFF.

The J gene is TRBJ2-1, the V gene TRBV27; a weak D match, TRBD2 (5 bases). V was clipped by 2 bases and J by 0 bases, with 14 bases between them. This CDR3 region has 17 residues. The germline V gene has CDR1 MNHEY and CDR2 SMNVEV (reference sequence). The CDR3 sequence is CASSLEVPRGSYNEQFF. CDR3 in DNA: TGTGCCAGCAGTTTAGAGGTGCCCCGGGGCTCCTACAATGAGCAGTTCTTC.

CDR3 loop: CASSTDSLNTEAFF. In DNA form, the CDR3 reads TGTGCCAGCAGTACAGACAGTTTGAACACTGAAGCTTTCTTT. The chain is built from TRBV6-5 and TRBJ1-1; maybe TRBD1 (5 bases). There are 14 residues in the CDR3. The germline CDR1 and CDR2 sequences are MNHEY and SVGAGI. Trimming took off 5 bases at V and 0 bases at J, with 10 bases between the two ends.

This chain's CDR3 is CASSVVSDNTRNTEAFF. Written as DNA, the CDR3 is TGTGCCAGCAGCGTAGTGTCAGACAACACGAGGAACACTGAAGCTTTCTTT. The chain uses TRBV9 and TRBJ1-1; D remains unclear. The CDR3 contains 17 residues. V lost 0 bases to trimming and J lost 1 base, with 16 bases between them. Germline loops: CDR1 SGDLS, CDR2 YYNGEE.

This rearrangement joins TRBV29-1 to TRBJ2-6; D remains ambiguous. V was pared by 2 bases and J by 0 bases, with 5 bases between. The CDR3 extends over 14 amino acids. CDR1 SQVTM and CDR2 ANQGSEA come from the germline V gene. CDR3 bases: TGCAGCGTTGAAACGGTCTCTGGGGCCAACGTCCTGACTTTC. This sequence encodes CSVETVSGANVLTF.

The genes are TRBV7-2 and TRBJ1-4, with 11 bases that match TRBD1. The CDR3 sequence is 14 residues long. After removal of 5 bases from V and 5 bases from J, the junction contained 1 base not matched to a gene. Germline CDR1 is SGHTA and CDR2 is FQGNSA. For the CDR3, the DNA is TGTGCCAGCAGCCGGGACAGGGGGAATGAAAAACTGTTTTTT. It specifies CASSRDRGNEKLFF.

CDR3 sequence: CASSLLPDRAEAFF. The DNA of the CDR3 is TGTGCCAGCAGCTTACTGCCCGACAGGGCTGAAGCTTTCTTT. This chain connects TRBV7-2 to TRBJ1-1; 7 bases fit TRBD1. With V trimmed by 2 bases and J by 6 bases, 6 bases remained unmatched. Looked up from germline, CDR1 is SGHTA and CDR2 is FQGNSA. CDR3 size: 14 residues.

The rearrangement uses TRBV19 and TRBJ1-5; D not certain. Looked up from germline, CDR1 is LNHDA and CDR2 is SQIVND (reference sequence). V lost 3 bases, J lost 1 base, and 10 bases lay in between. The CDR3 loop spans 15 amino acids. The CDR3 DNA follows: TGTGCCAGTAGTATGCTTCGGGAAAGCAATCAGCCCCAGCATTTT. Protein sequence: CASSMLRESNQPQHF.

The V gene is TRBV29-1, the J gene TRBJ2-3, with 7 bases fitting TRBD2. Germline V CDR1 and CDR2: SQVTM, ANQGSEA. This CDR3 has 15 amino acids. The chain's CDR3 is CSVTSGTTSTDTQYF. The CDR3 bases are TGCAGTGTAACGAGCGGGACGACGAGCACAGATACGCAGTATTTT.

In DNA form, the CDR3 reads TGTGCCAGCTCACCCCGGTCCGGGGGGGGCTCCTATAATTCACCCCTCCACTTT. Amino acid sequence: CASSPRSGGGSYNSPLHF. This rearrangement joins TRBV18 to TRBJ1-6; TRBD1 might be the D (5 bases). This CDR3 region has 18 residues. Germline lookup yields CDR1 KGHSH and CDR2 LQKENI. V lost 3 bases, J lost 0 bases, and 15 bases lay in between.

This clone was picked up a small number of times. The chain joins TRBV5-1 to TRBJ2-5, with 7 bases lining up with TRBD2. The CDR3 length is 17 residues. The ends lost 5 bases at V and 2 bases at J; junction bases unmatched: 15. The germline gives CDR1 SGHRS, CDR2 YFSETQ. In nucleotides, the CDR3 is TGCGCCAGCAGAAGCCAAAGGACTAGTGTGGTTCAAGAGACCCAGTACTTC. This sequence encodes CASRSQRTSVVQETQYF.

The chain joins TRBV6-5 to TRBJ2-7, with 15 bases that match TRBD2. The CDR3 length is 16 residues. Germline V gene sequence: CDR1 MNHEY, CDR2 SVGAGI. Trimming took 2 bases from V and 6 from J; bases not matched to a gene: 5. CDR3 DNA: TGTGCCAGCAGTTACAGGACTAGCGGGGGGGCCTCCGAGCAGTACTTC. Residues: CASSYRTSGGASEQYF.

The chain employs TRBV5-4 and TRBJ1-2; a weak D match, TRBD1 (5 bases). V was shortened by 1 base and J by 4 bases, with 14 bases between the two germline ends. This CDR3 has 15 amino acids. Per germline, CDR1 SGHNT and CDR2 YYREEE (reference sequence). In nucleotides, the CDR3 is TGTGCCAGCAGCTTGTCCGGGACTTTAGGCTATGGCTACACCTTC. Its translation is CASSLSGTLGYGYTF.

The table lists this clone with a count of one. The chain recombines TRBV5-1 with TRBJ1-6; D gene unclear. The CDR3 length is 14 residues. V lost 4 bases and J 8 bases, leaving 13 bases between the germline ends. CDR1 SGHRS and CDR2 YFSETQ come from the germline V gene. CDR3 coding DNA: TGCGCCAGCAGCCTCCAGGAGGCAGATTCACCCCTCCACTTT. It specifies CASSLQEADSPLHF.

V usage is TRBV3-1 (or the pseudogene TRBV3-2) and J usage is TRBJ1-1; 7 bases match TRBD1. The CDR3 has 14 amino acids. V gave up 7 bases and J gave up 4 bases; unmatched junction bases: 9. CDR1 is LGHDT, CDR2 YNNKEL, per germline (reference sequence). This CDR3 reads CASTTTGASTEAFF. CDR3 bases: TGTGCCAGCACCACCACAGGGGCTTCCACTGAAGCTTTCTTT.

This clone occurred once. This chain joins TRBV19 and TRBJ2-3, with 9 bases identical to TRBD1. The CDR3 loop spans 17 amino acids. V lost 5 bases, J lost 3 bases, and 12 bases stayed unmatched. Germline values: CDR1 LNHDA, CDR2 SQIVND (reference sequence). The CDR3 region is CASSRRNRGRETDTQYF. The CDR3 DNA sequence: TGTGCCAGTAGTCGGAGGAACAGGGGGCGTGAGACAGATACGCAGTATTTT.

The rearrangement joins TRBV5-6 to TRBJ1-4; no clear D gene. CDR3 length: 12 residues. Germline CDR1 SGHDT, CDR2 YYEEEE. With 5 bases removed from V and 8 bases from J, the gap between germline ends came to 10 bases. The chain's CDR3 is CASSLGGEKLFF. The CDR3 DNA reads as TGTGCCAGCAGTCTCGGAGGGGAAAAACTGTTTTTT.

In this sample, this clone turned up many times. This chain connects TRBV19 to TRBJ1-2, with D tentatively TRBD1 (5 bases). The CDR3 loop spans 14 amino acids. Trimming took off 8 bases at V and 5 bases at J, with 18 bases between the two ends. CDR1 LNHDA and CDR2 SQIVND come from the germline V gene (reference sequence). The CDR3 nucleotides are TGTGCCAGTTCGACCCCAGGGCGTGATTATGGCTACACCTTC. It specifies CASSTPGRDYGYTF. The variable domain in full, with the rest retrieved from reference TRBV19 and TRBJ1-2, is DGGITQSPKYLFRKEGQNVTLSCEQNLNHDAMYWYRQDPGQGLRLIYYSQIVNDFQKGDIAEGYSVSREKKESFPLTVTSAQKNPTAFYLCASSTPGRDYGYTFGSGTRLTVV.

This sequence joins TRBV7-3 and TRBJ2-1, with D uncertain. The germline V and J ends were trimmed by 1 base and 4 bases, with 8 bases remaining between them. There are 14 residues in the CDR3. From germline, CDR1 is SGHTA and CDR2 FQGTGA. The CDR3 region is CASSLSQNYNEQFF. Written as DNA, the CDR3 is TGTGCCAGCAGCTTAAGCCAGAATTACAATGAGCAGTTCTTC.

This chain connects TRBV15 to TRBJ1-5; D unclear. From germline, CDR1 is LNHNV and CDR2 YYDKDF (reference sequence). The length of the CDR3 is 14 residues. Trimming removed 11 bases from V and 3 bases from J, with 17 bases in between. CDR3 nucleotides: TGTGCCTCCCGGGTGTCGGGAGACAATCAGCCCCAGCATTTT. Protein product: CASRVSGDNQPQHF.

The rearrangement links TRBV6-6 to TRBJ1-1; tentatively, D is TRBD1 (5 bases). CDR1 and CDR2 (germline): MNHNY, SVGAGI (reference sequence). Trimming removed 8 bases from V and 0 bases from J, with 13 bases in between. CDR3 length equals 14 residues. CDR3 sequence reads: CASHTLDMNTEAFF. The CDR3 coding sequence is TGTGCCAGCCATACTTTGGACATGAACACTGAAGCTTTCTTT.

The chain recombines TRBV9 with TRBJ1-6; D is possibly TRBD1 (5 bases). Germline values: CDR1 SGDLS, CDR2 YYNGEE. Trimming removed 2 bases from V and 9 bases from J, with 9 bases in between. The CDR3 length is 13 residues. Written as DNA, the CDR3 is TGTGCCAGCAGCGTGACAGATGGTTCACCCCTCCACTTT. Translating gives CASSVTDGSPLHF.

The chain is built from TRBV19 and TRBJ1-1; D call uncertain. Germline V lookup: CDR1 LNHDA, CDR2 SQIVND (reference sequence). V lost 1 base to trimming and J lost 7 bases, with 10 bases between them. The CDR3 totals 13 residues. The CDR3 DNA follows: TGTGCCAGTAGTATAGGTATGCAGGTTGAAGCTTTCTTT. Protein product: CASSIGMQVEAFF.